The next 19 T cell receptor beta chains were all read from a single sample in a study of cytomegalovirus exposure and HLA in healthy donors. The study ran its PCR with 60 Vbeta and 13 Jbeta primers. Assay used: immunoSEQ multiplex PCR; TCRdb lists only in-frame clones, some missing. Found here are fewer than 200,000 clones, roughly 73% of them singletons; the top ten hold approximately 1.8%. Sequencing used PBMCs. These receptors all stem from a young woman in good health and CMV-seronegative.

The chain couples TRBV19 to TRBJ2-7; a possible D gene is TRBD1 (5 bases). From germline, CDR1 is LNHDA and CDR2 SQIVND (reference sequence). V gave up 5 bases and J gave up 7 bases, with 15 bases separating them. The CDR3 consists of 13 residues. The CDR3 DNA sequence: TGTGCCAGTAGTGGTTTAGGGGCGAGGGAGCAGTACTTC. Its translation: CASSGLGAREQYF.

The chain combines TRBV7-6 with TRBJ2-3, with a possible D match to TRBD2 (7 bases). The V and J ends lost 2 bases and 4 bases respectively, with 13 bases between them. The CDR3 is 15 amino acids. Per germline, CDR1 SGHVS and CDR2 FNYEAQ. The CDR3 DNA sequence: TGTGCCAGCAGCTTACGCGGGGGCGTCTCAGATACGCAGTATTTT. Protein sequence: CASSLRGGVSDTQYF.

This rearrangement joins TRBV4-1 to TRBJ2-3, with TRBD2 identical over 10 bases. Germline V gives CDR1 MGHRA, CDR2 YSYEKL. Losses at the gene ends were 2 bases for V and 0 bases for J; bases not matched to a gene: 8. The CDR3 totals 18 residues. The chain's CDR3 is CASSQRGLAATSTDTQYF. CDR3 coding DNA: TGCGCCAGCAGCCAACGAGGACTAGCGGCGACTAGCACAGATACGCAGTATTTT.

This clone was counted between two and nine times. The chain joins TRBV9 to TRBJ1-2, with D perhaps matching TRBD1 (6 bases). The CDR3 totals 16 residues. V lost 0 bases to trimming and J lost 4 bases, with 16 bases between them. CDR1 is SGDLS and CDR2 is YYNGEE in the germline V gene. CDR3 sequence reads: CASSVGQGRGGYGYTF. In nucleotides, the CDR3 is TGTGCCAGCAGCGTAGGGCAGGGGAGAGGTGGCTATGGCTACACCTTC.

The V and J genes are TRBV9 and TRBJ2-3, with TRBD2 matching 10 bases. From germline, CDR1 is SGDLS and CDR2 YYNGEE. CDR3 length: 17 residues. J was trimmed by 0 bases and V by 3 bases; bases with no gene match: 7. The CDR3 is CASSAGRTSGSTDTQYF. The CDR3 DNA follows: TGTGCCAGCAGCGCCGGACGGACTAGCGGTAGCACAGATACGCAGTATTTT.

The rearrangement joins TRBV11-2 to TRBJ2-1; 11 bases align to TRBD2. This CDR3 comprises 14 residues. The germline V gene encodes CDR1 SGHAT and CDR2 FQNNGV. V lost 6 bases, J lost 8 bases, and 6 bases stayed unmatched. The CDR3 DNA follows: TGTGCCAGCAGTCATACTAGCGGGAGCTATGAGCAGTTCTTC. It translates to CASSHTSGSYEQFF.

The table lists this clone with a count of one. The chain is built from TRBV28 and TRBJ2-7; 14 bases match TRBD2. Looked up from germline, CDR1 is MDHEN and CDR2 is SYDVKM. The CDR3 consists of 15 residues. The V gene end was trimmed by 5 bases and the J gene end by 5 bases; junction bases not matched to a gene: 5. CDR3 loop: CASSPQGLAGDEQYF. The CDR3 coding sequence is TGTGCCAGCAGTCCACAGGGACTAGCGGGAGACGAGCAGTACTTC.

For the CDR3, the DNA is TGTGCCAGCAGCGCCGGGACAGGGGAGGTCGGGGAGCTGTTTTTT. It encodes CASSAGTGEVGELFF. The chain couples TRBV7-2 to TRBJ2-2; the match to TRBD1 covers 10 bases. J gave up 7 bases and V 5 bases, and 7 bases lay outside the gene matches. This CDR3 has 15 residues. Germline loops: CDR1 SGHTA, CDR2 FQGNSA.

This clone came up once. CDR3: CATAQGLEEKLFF. As DNA, the CDR3 is TGTGCCACTGCACAGGGGCTTGAGGAAAAACTGTTTTTT. This chain connects TRBV27 to TRBJ1-4; 7 bases align to TRBD1. There are 13 residues in the CDR3. The J segment lost 8 bases and the V segment lost 10 bases, leaving 10 bases of the junction unmatched. The germline V gene encodes CDR1 MNHEY and CDR2 SMNVEV (reference sequence).

Comment on this clone: The same CDR3 arises from other DNA sequences in this sample as well. This chain connects TRBV29-1 to TRBJ1-2; 7 bases map to TRBD1. Trimming removed 4 bases from V and 8 bases from J; junction bases left unmatched: 7. This CDR3 has 12 residues. Germline V lookup: CDR1 SQVTM, CDR2 ANQGSEA. The CDR3 sequence: CSVVPGGGGYTF. CDR3 DNA sequence: TGCAGCGTTGTGCCAGGGGGTGGAGGCTACACCTTC.

Here the CDR3 DNA reads TGTGCCAGCAGCGCGCGGACAGTTCACACCGGGGAGCTGTTTTTT. Its translation: CASSARTVHTGELFF. The genes are TRBV7-7 and TRBJ2-2; the D gene is possibly TRBD1 (6 bases). V was cut by 5 bases and J by 3 bases, with 13 bases left in between. The V gene's germline CDR1 is SSHAT and CDR2 FNYEAQ (reference sequence). The CDR3 is made up of 15 amino acids.

This rearrangement joins TRBV6-6 to TRBJ2-7; tentative D call: TRBD2 (5 bases). The V gene lost 0 bases and the J gene lost 2 bases, with 14 bases spanning the gap. Per the germline V gene, CDR1 is MNHNY and CDR2 is SVGAGI (reference sequence). The CDR3 contains 16 residues. CDR3 nucleotides: TGTGCCAGCAGTTACTCGTCGAGGGCTTTTGCCTACGAGCAGTACTTC. Amino acid sequence: CASSYSSRAFAYEQYF.

This clone was observed a few times. V gene TRBV4-1 combines with J gene TRBJ2-4, with D possibly matching TRBD1 (8 bases). The CDR3 consists of 16 residues. Germline V lookup: CDR1 MGHRA, CDR2 YSYEKL. Trimming removed 2 bases at V and 4 bases at J, with 15 bases between. The CDR3 reads CASSQPTGGGKNIQYF. The DNA of the CDR3 is TGCGCCAGCAGCCAACCCACAGGGGGAGGGAAAAACATTCAGTACTTC.

The CDR3 reads CASSFDRASYSYEQYF. The CDR3, as DNA: TGTGCCAGCAGCTTCGACAGGGCGAGCTATTCCTACGAGCAGTACTTC. The chain uses TRBV7-8 and TRBJ2-7, with 7 bases aligning to TRBD1. Germline V gene data show CDR1 as SGHVS and CDR2 as FQNEAQ. The CDR3 is 16 amino acids. Trimming took 3 bases from V and 1 from J; bases not matched to a gene: 9.

This clone was counted between two and nine times. The rearrangement uses TRBV7-6 and TRBJ2-1; D is uncertain. V lost 11 bases and J 5 bases, leaving 10 bases between the germline ends. Germline V gene lookup returns CDR1 SGHVS and CDR2 FNYEAQ. CDR3 size: 11 residues. The CDR3 coding sequence is TGTGCCTCCTCCACGGACAATGAGCAGTTCTTC. Translation: CASSTDNEQFF.

The genes are TRBV5-1 and TRBJ1-2, with TRBD1 identical over 8 bases. Germline trimming cut 0 bases from V and 5 bases from J; bases unmatched to any gene: 6. This CDR3 has 15 amino acids. The germline CDR1 and CDR2 sequences are SGHRS and YFSETQ. The CDR3 DNA follows: TGCGCCAGCAGCTTGGGAGCAGGGGGCGGTTATGGCTACACCTTC. It translates to CASSLGAGGGYGYTF.

The chain links TRBV19 to TRBJ2-5; 13 nucleotides line up with TRBD2. Germline V gene data show CDR1 as LNHDA and CDR2 as SQIVND (reference sequence). V shed 5 bases and J 3 bases; nucleotides not matched to a gene: 9. The CDR3 has 17 residues. As DNA, the CDR3 is TGTGCCAGTAGTTCCCTCGCCGGGACTAGCGGGAAAGAGACCCAGTACTTC. Its protein product is CASSSLAGTSGKETQYF.

The J gene is TRBJ2-7, the V gene TRBV27; weak D call: TRBD2 (6 bases). Looked up from germline, CDR1 is MNHEY and CDR2 is SMNVEV (reference sequence). V dropped 5 bases and J dropped 3 bases, with 14 bases sitting between them. This CDR3 has 14 residues. The CDR3 is CASSLGGADYEQYF. In DNA form, the CDR3 reads TGTGCCAGCAGTCTCGGGGGAGCAGACTACGAGCAGTACTTC.

This chain joins TRBV7-8 and TRBJ2-1, with TRBD2 matching 8 bases. With 2 bases clipped from V and 1 base from J, the junction kept 19 bases outside the gene matches. Germline assignment: CDR1 SGHVS and CDR2 FQNEAQ. This CDR3 spans 21 amino acids. The CDR3 DNA is TGTGCCAGCAGCTTAACGGGGGGGACGCTCAGGGTAGATGGGTCCTACAATGAGCAGTTCTTC. Protein sequence: CASSLTGGTLRVDGSYNEQFF.